The 32 T cell receptor beta chains reported below all come from one sample, sequenced in a study of cytomegalovirus exposure and HLA in healthy donors. This table comes from immunoSEQ multiplex PCR, and its TCRdb copy is limited to in-frame clones, with some not included. The data show 90,000 to 150,000 clones, with about nine tenths seen just once and nearly 4.5% held by the top ten. Specimen: PBMCs. Every receptor here comes from a man in his late teens or twenties in good health and CMV-seropositive.

This clone has only a few counts. This sequence joins TRBV7-9 and TRBJ1-6; D unresolved. This CDR3 contains 15 residues. Trimming removed 5 bases from V and 5 bases from J, with 13 bases in between. Germline CDR1 and CDR2: SEHNR and FQNEAQ (reference sequence). The CDR3 DNA reads TGTGCCAGCAGCCCACAAGCGGAGCATAATTCACCCCTCCACTTT. Encoded protein: CASSPQAEHNSPLHF.

This chain uses TRBV12-5 with TRBJ1-3, with unresolved D. Trimming removed 0 bases at V and 0 bases at J, with 15 bases between. The length of the CDR3 is 18 residues. The germline gives CDR1 LGHNT, CDR2 FRNRAP. In nucleotides, the CDR3 is TGTGCTAGTGGTTTGGTACGCTTGGGCAGATACTCTGGAAACACCATATATTTT. This gives the protein CASGLVRLGRYSGNTIYF.

This CDR3 is CASSLDSQSSYEQYF. CDR3 DNA: TGTGCCAGCAGCTTGGACAGTCAATCCTCCTACGAGCAGTACTTC. The J gene is TRBJ2-7, the V gene TRBV5-4; D is ambiguous. The CDR3 has 15 amino acids. Germline V CDR1 and CDR2: SGHNT, YYREEE (reference sequence). Trimming removed 0 bases from V and 0 bases from J, with 10 bases in between. Full variable domain (outside the CDR3, taken from reference TRBV5-4 and TRBJ2-7): ETGVTQSPTHLIKTRGQQVTLRCSSQSGHNTVSWYQQALGQGPQFIFQYYREEENGRGNFPPRFSGLQFPNYSSELNVNALELDDSALYLCASSLDSQSSYEQYFGPGTRLTVT.

This chain uses TRBV30 with TRBJ1-6; 7 bases match TRBD1. The J segment lost 8 bases and the V segment lost 1 base, leaving 11 bases of the junction unmatched. The CDR3 is 16 residues long. Germline V gene lookup returns CDR1 GTSNPN and CDR2 SVGIG (reference sequence). As DNA, the CDR3 is TGTGCCTGGAGTGCCCGGCCGGGACAGATTTATTCACCCCTCCACTTT. Translated: CAWSARPGQIYSPLHF.

The chain carries TRBV4-1 and TRBJ1-5; TRBD1 agrees at 9 bases. Trimming took 4 bases from V and 1 from J; bases not matched to a gene: 5. There are 16 residues in the CDR3. From germline, CDR1 is MGHRA and CDR2 YSYEKL. CDR3 protein: CASSPEQGASNQPQHF. The CDR3 DNA is TGCGCCAGCAGCCCTGAACAGGGGGCAAGCAATCAGCCCCAGCATTTT.

V gene TRBV29-1 combines with J gene TRBJ1-1; no clear D. This CDR3 region has 11 residues. Per the germline V gene, CDR1 is SQVTM and CDR2 is ANQGSEA. Trimming took 3 bases from V and 10 from J, leaving 12 bases between them. CDR3 sequence (DNA): TGCAGCGTTGAGGGAGGACTGGTAGCTTTCTTT. As protein: CSVEGGLVAFF.

The chain couples TRBV5-1 to TRBJ2-5, with TRBD1 identical over 12 bases. V shed 0 bases, J shed 1 base, and the junction held 4 bases outside the gene matches. Germline values: CDR1 SGHRS, CDR2 YFSETQ. The CDR3 spans 17 residues. CDR3 bases: TGCGCCAGCAGCTTGGGGGGACAGGGGGCCCCCCAAGAGACCCAGTACTTC. Its protein product is CASSLGGQGAPQETQYF.

This rearrangement joins TRBV6-1 to TRBJ2-7; tentative D call: TRBD2 (7 bases). Trimming took 6 bases from V and 6 from J, leaving 21 bases between them. The V gene's germline CDR1 is MNHNS and CDR2 SASEGT. The CDR3 extends over 15 amino acids. The CDR3 DNA reads TGTGCCAGCAGGATGGGGGGGCCAGGTCCTTTCGAGCAGTACTTC. Protein sequence: CASRMGGPGPFEQYF.

J is TRBJ1-2 and V is TRBV11-3; 10 nucleotides agree with TRBD1. Germline lookup yields CDR1 SGHNT and CDR2 YENEEA. V shed 1 base and J 1 base; nucleotides not matched to a gene: 12. The CDR3 sequence is 19 residues long. The CDR3 nucleotides read TGTGCCAGCAGCTTAGCGGGGCGTAAAGGGACAGGGGTTAACTATGGCTACACCTTC. Its translation is CASSLAGRKGTGVNYGYTF.

The chain links TRBV29-1 to TRBJ1-1; TRBD1 agrees at 8 bases. CDR1 and CDR2 from the germline V gene are SQVTM and ANQGSEA. The CDR3 loop spans 14 amino acids. The junction had 11 bases not matched to a gene; V was cut back by 1 base and J by 10 bases. The CDR3 is CSVEARDRNFVAFF. The CDR3 nucleotides read TGCAGCGTTGAAGCCCGGGACAGGAACTTCGTAGCTTTCTTT.

As concerns this clone: The same CDR3 arises from other DNA sequences in this sample as well. The V call is TRBV5-6, the J call TRBJ2-7; no clear D. Trimming took off 3 bases at V and 4 bases at J, with 5 bases between the two ends. CDR1 is SGHDT and CDR2 is YYEEEE in the germline V gene. This CDR3 contains 11 residues. The CDR3 protein is CASSSGYEQYF. DNA of the CDR3: TGTGCCAGCAGCTCCGGGTACGAGCAGTACTTC. Full variable domain (outside the CDR3, taken from reference TRBV5-6 and TRBJ2-7): DAGVTQSPTHLIKTRGQQVTLRCSPKSGHDTVSWYQQALGQGPQFIFQYYEEEERQRGNFPDRFSGHQFPNYSSELNVNALLLGDSALYLCASSSGYEQYFGPGTRLTVT.

The gene calls are TRBV7-9 and TRBJ1-2; the D is unclear. CDR3 length: 11 amino acids. Trimming shortened V by 5 bases and J by 6 bases, and 7 bases separated the two germline ends. The germline V gene has CDR1 SEHNR and CDR2 FQNEAQ (reference sequence). CDR3 amino acids: CASSPENGYTF. Here the CDR3 DNA reads TGTGCCAGCAGCCCAGAAAATGGCTACACCTTC.

This clone was seen more than once but under ten times. The chain couples TRBV10-1 to TRBJ2-2; D is unclear. Trimming removed 5 bases from V and 4 bases from J, with 14 bases in between. Germline V lookup: CDR1 WNHNN, CDR2 SYGVQD (reference sequence). There are 15 residues in the CDR3. The CDR3 loop reads CASSPSVAGTGELFF. As DNA, the CDR3 is TGCGCCAGCAGTCCGTCGGTAGCTGGCACCGGGGAGCTGTTTTTT.

With respect to this clone: Other DNA sequences from this sample encode an identical CDR3 as well. The J gene is TRBJ1-1, the V gene TRBV27, with D unclear. In germline, CDR1 is MNHEY, CDR2 SMNVEV (reference sequence). The CDR3 runs 13 residues. V was pared by 5 bases and J by 1 base, with 8 bases between. CDR3 nucleotides: TGTGCCAGCAGTACGACAAGGAACACTGAAGCTTTCTTT. Translating it yields CASSTTRNTEAFF.

This clone was counted a few times. This chain links TRBV5-6 with TRBJ1-6; D is unclear. Germline V gives CDR1 SGHDT, CDR2 YYEEEE. V lost 4 bases, J lost 5 bases, and 10 bases lay in between. The length of the CDR3 is 14 residues. CDR3 protein: CASSPNIHNSPLHF. Written as DNA, the CDR3 is TGTGCCAGCAGCCCAAACATCCATAATTCACCCCTCCACTTT.

The CDR3 DNA reads as TGCGCCAGCAGCCAACCTCAGGGGAGGGGAGAGACCCAGTACTTC. It yields the protein CASSQPQGRGETQYF. This chain joins TRBV4-1 and TRBJ2-5; D perhaps matches TRBD2 (7 bases). CDR1 is MGHRA, CDR2 YSYEKL, per germline. This CDR3 comprises 15 residues. Trimming shortened V by 2 bases and J by 4 bases, and 14 bases separated the two germline ends.

J is TRBJ1-2 and V is TRBV19, with TRBD1 matching 9 bases. Germline CDR1 LNHDA, CDR2 SQIVND (reference sequence). With V trimmed by 6 bases and J by 6 bases, 14 bases remained unmatched. CDR3 length equals 16 residues. The CDR3 DNA is TGTGCCAGTAGGCAGGACAGGGGTAACTTCGGAGATGGCTACACCTTC. Translated: CASRQDRGNFGDGYTF.

This chain joins TRBV10-3 and TRBJ2-2, with D possibly matching TRBD2 (5 bases). CDR1 is ENHRY and CDR2 is SYGVKD in the germline V gene. The CDR3 has 21 residues. Between the trimmed V and J ends, which lost 7 bases and 2 bases, there was a span of 32 bases. The CDR3 nucleotides are TGTGCCATCACCAGAAGCGGTTTCAGATTGTGGGCTCCTGGAAACACCGGGGAGCTGTTTTTT. Translation gives CAITRSGFRLWAPGNTGELFF.

This clone has more than one count but fewer than ten. The chain is built from TRBV6-6 and TRBJ1-5, with no clear D. Germline V gene lookup returns CDR1 MNHNY and CDR2 SVGAGI (reference sequence). V was trimmed by 6 bases and J by 9 bases, leaving 9 bases between them. The CDR3 has 11 residues. CDR3 DNA: TGTGCCAGCAGCCCCGGCGGGCCCCAGCATTTT. This gives the protein CASSPGGPQHF.

The genes are TRBV4-1 and TRBJ1-4; 10 nucleotides agree with TRBD1. Germline trimming cut 4 bases from V and 3 bases from J; bases unmatched to any gene: 8. CDR1 is MGHRA, CDR2 YSYEKL, per germline. The CDR3 is made up of 17 amino acids. The CDR3 loop is CASSPRGTGEANEKLFF. The CDR3, as DNA: TGCGCCAGCAGCCCGCGCGGGACAGGGGAGGCTAATGAAAAACTGTTTTTT.

The chain has TRBV14 and TRBJ2-5; D is possibly TRBD2 (5 bases). The CDR3 runs to 12 residues. Germline-derived CDR1 and CDR2 are SGHDN and FVKESK. V was clipped by 8 bases and J by 5 bases, with 12 bases between them. In DNA, the CDR3 is TGTGCCAGCTCTAGTGGCGGGGAGACCCAGTACTTC. It yields the protein CASSSGGETQYF.

The chain links TRBV11-2 to TRBJ2-6, with D unresolved. V was cut by 0 bases and J by 4 bases, with 10 bases left in between. Germline V gives CDR1 SGHAT, CDR2 FQNNGV. CDR3 length equals 16 residues. Here the CDR3 DNA reads TGTGCCAGCAGCTTAGACCTTGTATTGGGGGCCAACGTCCTGACTTTC. Translating gives CASSLDLVLGANVLTF. The full variable domain, rest sourced from reference TRBV11-2 and TRBJ2-6, is EAGVAQSPRYKIIEKRQSVAFWCNPISGHATLYWYQQILGQGPKLLIQFQNNGVVDDSQLPKDRFSAERLKGVDSTLKIQPAKLEDSAVYLCASSLDLVLGANVLTFGAGSRLTVL.

V usage is TRBV4-1 and J usage is TRBJ2-3; TRBD2 matches 9 bases. This CDR3 is built from 18 residues. Germline lookup yields CDR1 MGHRA and CDR2 YSYEKL. V gave up 4 bases and J gave up 4 bases; unmatched junction bases: 15. The CDR3 DNA follows: TGCGCCAGCAGCCCGCGGAGGCGGGGGGGCCAGACTCCAGATACGCAGTATTTT. Translating it yields CASSPRRRGGQTPDTQYF.

V is TRBV2 and J is TRBJ1-3, with D possibly being TRBD1 (5 bases). Germline V gives CDR1 SNHLY, CDR2 FYNNEI. The length of the CDR3 is 16 residues. V was trimmed by 7 bases and J by 0 bases, leaving 16 bases between them. CDR3 sequence reads: CASTDTLTHSGNTIYF. In nucleotides, the CDR3 is TGTGCCAGCACGGACACACTAACCCACTCTGGAAACACCATATATTTT.

The rearrangement links TRBV5-8 to TRBJ1-1; 7 nucleotides match TRBD1. This CDR3 has 14 amino acids. The J segment lost 1 base and the V segment lost 4 bases, leaving 4 bases of the junction unmatched. CDR1 and CDR2 from the germline V gene are SGHTS and YDEGEE. The CDR3: CASSPWTGNTEAFF. In DNA form, the CDR3 reads TGTGCCAGCAGCCCCTGGACAGGGAACACTGAAGCTTTCTTT.

This clone was found once. The V gene is TRBV2, the J gene TRBJ2-2, with D perhaps matching TRBD2 (7 bases). Trimming cost V 7 bases and J 3 bases, with 18 bases left between them. Germline V gene sequence: CDR1 SNHLY, CDR2 FYNNEI. The CDR3 is 16 amino acids. The CDR3 DNA follows: TGTGCCAGCATGGAGTTGCGGGGGCCGGACACCGGGGAGCTGTTTTTT. Amino acid sequence: CASMELRGPDTGELFF.

This rearrangement joins TRBV2 to TRBJ1-1; D not certain. Trimming took 5 bases from V and 3 from J, leaving 7 bases between them. CDR1 is SNHLY, CDR2 FYNNEI, per germline. The CDR3 is made up of 12 amino acids. The CDR3 reads CASSLQDTEAFF. CDR3 nucleotide sequence: TGTGCCAGCAGTCTCCAGGACACTGAAGCTTTCTTT.

This chain uses TRBV5-6 with TRBJ2-1, with D possibly TRBD2 on 7 matching bases. The V gene's germline CDR1 is SGHDT and CDR2 YYEEEE. This CDR3 is 18 amino acids long. V was cut by 0 bases and J by 2 bases, with 18 bases left in between. CDR3 in DNA: TGTGCCAGCAGCTTGGAGGTCGGGCGGGGGCGGACCTACAATGAGCAGTTCTTC. It is translated as CASSLEVGRGRTYNEQFF.

This sequence joins TRBV5-1 and TRBJ1-2, with 7 bases matching TRBD1. With 5 bases clipped from V and 4 bases from J, the junction kept 5 bases outside the gene matches. This CDR3 has 13 residues. Germline CDR1 is SGHRS and CDR2 is YFSETQ. This chain's CDR3 is CASSNRTGYGYTF. CDR3 in DNA: TGCGCCAGCAGTAATAGGACAGGCTATGGCTACACCTTC. The variable domain in full, completed from reference TRBV5-1 and TRBJ1-2, reads KAGVTQTPRYLIKTRGQQVTLSCSPISGHRSVSWYQQTPGQGLQFLFEYFSETQRNKGNFPGRFSGRQFSNSRSEMNVSTLELGDSALYLCASSNRTGYGYTFGSGTRLTVV.

A few counts support this clone. The rearrangement links TRBV7-7 to TRBJ2-2; TRBD1 matches 8 bases. CDR3 length equals 15 residues. Germline CDR1 and CDR2: SSHAT and FNYEAQ (reference sequence). V lost 5 bases to trimming and J lost 1 base; unmatched junction nucleotides: 3. Written as DNA, the CDR3 is TGTGCCAGCAGCCCTGGACAGGGGAACACCGGGGAGCTGTTTTTT. It specifies CASSPGQGNTGELFF.

This CDR3 is CASSQAAAGVYGYTF. The CDR3 nucleotides are TGCGCCAGCAGCCAAGCCGCAGCAGGGGTCTATGGCTACACCTTC. This chain joins TRBV4-1 and TRBJ1-2; TRBD1 is a possible D gene (6 bases). Germline values: CDR1 MGHRA, CDR2 YSYEKL. This CDR3 contains 15 residues. With 1 base removed from V and 4 bases from J, the gap between germline ends came to 13 bases.

This chain joins TRBV11-2 and TRBJ1-2, with 7 bases lining up with TRBD1. CDR3 length: 15 residues. In germline, CDR1 is SGHAT, CDR2 FQNNGV. The V and J ends lost 6 bases and 2 bases, in that order; junction bases with no gene match: 9. Here the CDR3 reads CASSLKEQGNYGYTF. Written as DNA, the CDR3 is TGTGCCAGCAGTCTAAAGGAACAGGGGAACTATGGCTACACCTTC.